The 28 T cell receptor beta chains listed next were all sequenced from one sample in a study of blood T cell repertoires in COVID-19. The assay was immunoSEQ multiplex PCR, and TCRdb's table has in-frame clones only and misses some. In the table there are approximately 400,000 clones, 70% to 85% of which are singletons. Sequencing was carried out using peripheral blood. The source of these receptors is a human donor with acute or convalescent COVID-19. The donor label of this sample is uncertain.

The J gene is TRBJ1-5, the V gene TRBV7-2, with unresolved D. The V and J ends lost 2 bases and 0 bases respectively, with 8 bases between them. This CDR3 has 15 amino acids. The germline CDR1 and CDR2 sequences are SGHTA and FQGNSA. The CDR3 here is CASSLWAFSNQPQHF. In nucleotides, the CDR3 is TGTGCCAGCAGCTTATGGGCTTTTAGCAATCAGCCCCAGCATTTT.

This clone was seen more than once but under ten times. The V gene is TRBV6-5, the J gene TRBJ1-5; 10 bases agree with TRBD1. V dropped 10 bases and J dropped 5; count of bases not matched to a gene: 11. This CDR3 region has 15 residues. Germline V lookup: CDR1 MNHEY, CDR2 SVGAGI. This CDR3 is CATLGRDRGYQPQHF. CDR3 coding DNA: TGTGCCACCCTGGGTAGGGACAGGGGTTATCAGCCCCAGCATTTT.

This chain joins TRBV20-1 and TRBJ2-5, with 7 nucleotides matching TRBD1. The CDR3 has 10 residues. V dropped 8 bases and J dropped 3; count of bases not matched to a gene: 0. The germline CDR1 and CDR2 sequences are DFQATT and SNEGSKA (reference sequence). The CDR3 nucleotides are TGCAGTACAGGGGAAGAGACCCAGTACTTC. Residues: CSTGEETQYF.

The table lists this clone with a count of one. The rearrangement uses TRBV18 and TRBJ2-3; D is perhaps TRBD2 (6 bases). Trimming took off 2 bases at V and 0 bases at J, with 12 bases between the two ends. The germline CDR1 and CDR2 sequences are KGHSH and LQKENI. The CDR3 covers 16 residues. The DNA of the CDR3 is TGTGCCAGCTCACCATGGGCGGGGACTAGCACAGATACGCAGTATTTT. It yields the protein CASSPWAGTSTDTQYF.

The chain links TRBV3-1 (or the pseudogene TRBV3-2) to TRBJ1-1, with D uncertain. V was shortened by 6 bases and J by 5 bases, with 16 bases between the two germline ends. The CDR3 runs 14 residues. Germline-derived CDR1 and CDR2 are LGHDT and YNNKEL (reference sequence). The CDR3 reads CASRPSGGGTEAFF. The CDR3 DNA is TGTGCCAGCAGACCCTCCGGTGGAGGAACTGAAGCTTTCTTT.

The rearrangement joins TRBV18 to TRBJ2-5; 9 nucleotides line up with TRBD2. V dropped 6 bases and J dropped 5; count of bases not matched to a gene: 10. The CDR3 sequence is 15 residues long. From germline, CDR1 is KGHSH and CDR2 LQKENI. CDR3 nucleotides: TGTGCCAGCTCTCTCGACGCGGGAGGGGCGGAGACCCAGTACTTC. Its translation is CASSLDAGGAETQYF.

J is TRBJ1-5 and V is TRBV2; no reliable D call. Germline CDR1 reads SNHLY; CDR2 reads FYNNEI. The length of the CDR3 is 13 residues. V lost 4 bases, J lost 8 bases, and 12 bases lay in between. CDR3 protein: CASSGEVWEPQHF. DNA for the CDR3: TGTGCCAGCAGTGGTGAGGTTTGGGAGCCCCAGCATTTT.

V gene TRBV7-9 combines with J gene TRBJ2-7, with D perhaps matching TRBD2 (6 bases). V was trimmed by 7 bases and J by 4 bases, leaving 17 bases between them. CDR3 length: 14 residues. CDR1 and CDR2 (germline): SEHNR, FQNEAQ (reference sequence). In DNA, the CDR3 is TGTGCCAGCACCCCAGGAATAGCGGCTTACGAGCAGTACTTC. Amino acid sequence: CASTPGIAAYEQYF.

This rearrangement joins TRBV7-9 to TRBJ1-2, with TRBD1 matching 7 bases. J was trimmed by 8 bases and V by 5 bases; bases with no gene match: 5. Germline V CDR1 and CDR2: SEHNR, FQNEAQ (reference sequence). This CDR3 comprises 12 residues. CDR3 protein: CASSLTGDGYTF. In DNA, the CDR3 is TGTGCCAGCAGCCTAACAGGGGACGGCTACACCTTC. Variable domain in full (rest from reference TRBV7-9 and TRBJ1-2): DTGVSQNPRHKITKRGQNVTFRCDPISEHNRLYWYRQTLGQGPEFLTYFQNEAQLEKSRLLSDRFSAERPKGSFSTLEIQRTEQGDSAMYLCASSLTGDGYTFGSGTRLTVV.

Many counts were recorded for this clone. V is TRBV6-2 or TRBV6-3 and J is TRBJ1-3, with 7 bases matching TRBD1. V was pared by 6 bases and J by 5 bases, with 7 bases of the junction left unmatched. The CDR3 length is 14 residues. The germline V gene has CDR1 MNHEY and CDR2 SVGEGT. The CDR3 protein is CASSRAGGRNTIYF. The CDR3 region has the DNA TGTGCCAGCAGCCGGGCAGGGGGTAGAAACACCATATATTTT.

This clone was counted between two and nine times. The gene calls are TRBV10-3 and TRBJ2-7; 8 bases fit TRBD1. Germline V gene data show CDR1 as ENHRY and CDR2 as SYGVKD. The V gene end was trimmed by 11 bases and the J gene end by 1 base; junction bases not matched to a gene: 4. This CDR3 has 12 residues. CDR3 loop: CAGRQGSYEQYF. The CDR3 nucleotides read TGTGCCGGCCGACAGGGGTCCTACGAGCAGTACTTC.

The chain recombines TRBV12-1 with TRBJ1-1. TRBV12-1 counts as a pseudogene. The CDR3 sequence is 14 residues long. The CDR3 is CASRTGLRNTEAFF. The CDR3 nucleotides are TGTGCCAGCCGCACGGGACTCCGGAACACTGAAGCTTTCTTT.

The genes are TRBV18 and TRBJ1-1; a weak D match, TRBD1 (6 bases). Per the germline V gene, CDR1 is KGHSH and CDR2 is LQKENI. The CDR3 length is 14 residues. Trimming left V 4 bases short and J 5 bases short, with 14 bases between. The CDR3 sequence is CASSRGGAGTEAFF. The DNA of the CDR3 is TGTGCCAGCTCACGGGGGGGCGCCGGGACTGAAGCTTTCTTT. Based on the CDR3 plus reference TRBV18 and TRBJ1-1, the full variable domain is NAGVMQNPRHLVRRRGQEARLRCSPMKGHSHVYWYRQLPEEGLKFMVYLQKENIIDESGMPKERFSAEFPKEGPSILRIQQVVRGDSAAYFCASSRGGAGTEAFFGQGTRLTVV.

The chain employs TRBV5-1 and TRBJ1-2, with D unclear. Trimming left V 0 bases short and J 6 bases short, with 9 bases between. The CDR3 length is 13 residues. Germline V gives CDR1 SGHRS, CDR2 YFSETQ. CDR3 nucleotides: TGCGCCAGCAGCTTGGAGGCGGTTGATGGCTACACCTTC. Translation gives CASSLEAVDGYTF.

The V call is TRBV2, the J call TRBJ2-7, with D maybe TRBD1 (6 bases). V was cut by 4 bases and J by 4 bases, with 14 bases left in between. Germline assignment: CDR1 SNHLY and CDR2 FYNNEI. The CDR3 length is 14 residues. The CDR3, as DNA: TGTGCCAGCAGTGCAGACAGGAGCCGTTACGAGCAGTACTTC. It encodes CASSADRSRYEQYF.

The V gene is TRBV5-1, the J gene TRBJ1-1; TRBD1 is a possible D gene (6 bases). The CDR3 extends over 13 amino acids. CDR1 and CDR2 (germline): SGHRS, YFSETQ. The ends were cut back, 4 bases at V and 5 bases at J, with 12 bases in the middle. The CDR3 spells CASSLGAGTEAFF. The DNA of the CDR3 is TGCGCCAGCAGCCTGGGGGCCGGAACTGAAGCTTTCTTT.

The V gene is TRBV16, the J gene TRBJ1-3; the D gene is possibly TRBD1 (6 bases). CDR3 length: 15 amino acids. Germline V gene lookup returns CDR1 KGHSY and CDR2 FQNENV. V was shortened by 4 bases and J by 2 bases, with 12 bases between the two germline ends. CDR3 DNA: TGTGCCAGCAGCCGCACACAGGGAACTGGAAACACCATATATTTT. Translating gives CASSRTQGTGNTIYF.

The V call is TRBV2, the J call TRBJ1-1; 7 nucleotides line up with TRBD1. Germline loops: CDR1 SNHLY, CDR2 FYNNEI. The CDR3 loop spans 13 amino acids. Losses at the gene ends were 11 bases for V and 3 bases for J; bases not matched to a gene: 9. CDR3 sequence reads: CAGGLDRDTEAFF. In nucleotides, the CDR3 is TGTGCCGGAGGGTTAGACAGGGACACTGAAGCTTTCTTT. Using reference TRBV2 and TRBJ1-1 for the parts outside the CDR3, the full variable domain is EPEVTQTPSHQVTQMGQEVILRCVPISNHLYFYWYRQILGQKVEFLVSFYNNEISEKSEIFDDQFSVERPDGSNFTLKIRSTKLEDSAMYFCAGGLDRDTEAFFGQGTRLTVV.

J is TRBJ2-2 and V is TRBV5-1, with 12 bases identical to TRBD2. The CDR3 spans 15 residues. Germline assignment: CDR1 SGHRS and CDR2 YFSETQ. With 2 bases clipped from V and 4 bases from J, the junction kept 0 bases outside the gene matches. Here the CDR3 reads CASSLLAGGTGELFF. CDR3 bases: TGCGCCAGCAGCTTACTAGCGGGGGGCACCGGGGAGCTGTTTTTT.

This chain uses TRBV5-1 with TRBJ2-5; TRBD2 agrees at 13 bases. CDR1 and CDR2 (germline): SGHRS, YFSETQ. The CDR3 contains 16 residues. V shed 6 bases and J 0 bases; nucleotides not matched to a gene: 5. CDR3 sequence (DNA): TGCGCCAGCAAGGGGACTAGCGGGACCAACCAAGAGACCCAGTACTTC. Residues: CASKGTSGTNQETQYF.

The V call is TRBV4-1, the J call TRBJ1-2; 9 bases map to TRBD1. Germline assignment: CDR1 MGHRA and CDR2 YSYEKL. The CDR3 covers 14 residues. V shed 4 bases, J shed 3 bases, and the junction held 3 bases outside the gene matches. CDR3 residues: CASSRGQGDYGYTF. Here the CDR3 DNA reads TGCGCCAGCAGCCGGGGACAGGGTGACTATGGCTACACCTTC.

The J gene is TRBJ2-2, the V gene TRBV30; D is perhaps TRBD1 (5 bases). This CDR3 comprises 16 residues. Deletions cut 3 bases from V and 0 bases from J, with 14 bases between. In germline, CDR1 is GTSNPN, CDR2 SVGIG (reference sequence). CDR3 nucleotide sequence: TGTGCCTGGAGCAGATCAGGGTTCGCGAACACCGGGGAGCTGTTTTTT. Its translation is CAWSRSGFANTGELFF.

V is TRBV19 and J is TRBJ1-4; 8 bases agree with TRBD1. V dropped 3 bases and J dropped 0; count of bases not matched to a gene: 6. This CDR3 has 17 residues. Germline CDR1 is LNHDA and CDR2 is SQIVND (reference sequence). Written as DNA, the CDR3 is TGTGCCAGTAGTATTGGACAGGGCTCTGCAACTAATGAAAAACTGTTTTTT. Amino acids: CASSIGQGSATNEKLFF. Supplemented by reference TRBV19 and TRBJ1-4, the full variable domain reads DGGITQSPKYLFRKEGQNVTLSCEQNLNHDAMYWYRQDPGQGLRLIYYSQIVNDFQKGDIAEGYSVSREKKESFPLTVTSAQKNPTAFYLCASSIGQGSATNEKLFFGSGTQLSVL.

CDR3 amino acids: CASSIIQLAGFYNEQFF. CDR3 DNA: TGTGCCAGTAGTATCATTCAACTAGCGGGGTTTTACAATGAGCAGTTCTTC. The chain employs TRBV19 and TRBJ2-1; 10 bases fit TRBD2. This CDR3 is built from 17 residues. Trimming removed 3 bases from V and 4 bases from J; junction bases left unmatched: 9. From germline, CDR1 is LNHDA and CDR2 SQIVND (reference sequence).

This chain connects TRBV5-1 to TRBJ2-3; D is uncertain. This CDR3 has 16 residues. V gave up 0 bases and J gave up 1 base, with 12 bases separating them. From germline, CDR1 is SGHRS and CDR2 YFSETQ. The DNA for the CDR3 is TGCGCCAGCAGCTTGGACGGCGGCCACCGCACAGATACGCAGTATTTT. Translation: CASSLDGGHRTDTQYF. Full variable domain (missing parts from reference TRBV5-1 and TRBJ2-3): KAGVTQTPRYLIKTRGQQVTLSCSPISGHRSVSWYQQTPGQGLQFLFEYFSETQRNKGNFPGRFSGRQFSNSRSEMNVSTLELGDSALYLCASSLDGGHRTDTQYFGPGTRLTVL.

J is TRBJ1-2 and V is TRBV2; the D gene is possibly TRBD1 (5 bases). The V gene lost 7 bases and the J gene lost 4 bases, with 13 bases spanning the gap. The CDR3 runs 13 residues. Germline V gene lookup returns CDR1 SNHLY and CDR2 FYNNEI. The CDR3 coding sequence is TGTGCCAGCATGACAGCTTCCTTCTATGGCTACACCTTC. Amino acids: CASMTASFYGYTF.

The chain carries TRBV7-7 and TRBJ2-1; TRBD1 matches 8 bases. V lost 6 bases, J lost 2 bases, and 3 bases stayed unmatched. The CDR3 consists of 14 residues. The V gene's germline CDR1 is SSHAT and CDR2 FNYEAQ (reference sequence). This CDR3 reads CASSTGGTYNEQFF. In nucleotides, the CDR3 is TGTGCCAGCAGTACAGGGGGGACCTACAATGAGCAGTTCTTC.

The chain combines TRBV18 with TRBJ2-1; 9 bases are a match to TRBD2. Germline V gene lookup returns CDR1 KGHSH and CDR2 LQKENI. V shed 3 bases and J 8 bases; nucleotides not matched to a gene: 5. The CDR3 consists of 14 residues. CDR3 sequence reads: CASSPAGGFHEQFF. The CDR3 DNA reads TGTGCCAGCTCACCGGCGGGGGGGTTCCATGAGCAGTTCTTC. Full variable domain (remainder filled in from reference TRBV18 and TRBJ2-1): NAGVMQNPRHLVRRRGQEARLRCSPMKGHSHVYWYRQLPEEGLKFMVYLQKENIIDESGMPKERFSAEFPKEGPSILRIQQVVRGDSAAYFCASSPAGGFHEQFFGPGTRLTVL.